This T cell receptor (beta chain) stems from a study of blood T cell repertoires in COVID-19. Study overall: Sites across the United States, Italy and Spain contributed samples from acute and convalescent COVID-19. T cells, B-cell-depleted T cells, or PBMCs provided the cDNA or gDNA that served as material.

Original processing notes: Using reference gene primer amplification, nucleated cell counts were estimated. Some clones are missing from TCRdb's copy, which holds only in-frame ones; the method was immunoSEQ multiplex PCR. For V, J and clone size, that table is used; D and trimming come from the DNA. The table shows fewer than 350,000 clones, with over 75% occurring only once. The CDR3 is 15 residues long. J gave up 0 bases and V 8 bases, and 10 bases lay outside the gene matches. Germline CDR1 reads MDHEN; CDR2 reads SYDVKM. What was sequenced was peripheral blood. The sequence was obtained from a woman aged 45 to 65 who had recovered from COVID-19. The rearrangement links TRBV28 to TRBJ2-7; TRBD1 agrees at 7 bases. The CDR3 spells CASGLNRGASYEQYF. Here the CDR3 DNA reads TGTGCCAGCGGATTGAACAGGGGCGCCTCCTACGAGCAGTACTTC.